The entry below gives a single TCR beta chain sequence along with its context. Which antigen it targets is not known. Nothing much larger sits one base from this clone, and base qualities are not available. The sample originates from a study of T-cell memory formation after mild COVID-19 (dated by TCRdb to the early 2020s). The study in broad terms: Most TCR sequence clusters were specific to one of the two donors. T-cell clones expanding and contracting after mild COVID-19 in a couple of donors were tracked by longitudinal TCRalpha and TCRbeta repertoire sequencing. The cohort comprised two young, previously healthy adult volunteers, one female and one male.

The listed sequencing device is Illumina NovaSeq 6000. Using 5'RACE with constant-segment primers, TCRalpha and TCRbeta cDNA libraries were constructed, with sample barcodes and unique molecular identifiers added in the process. Trizol reagent was used to extract RNA from every sample. Libraries were amplified in two PCR steps, with a second sample barcode and Illumina TruSeq adapters added in the second step. Libraries were sequenced on an Illumina NovaSeq with 2 x 150 bp paired-end reads. The study's own analysis went as follows. Reads were demultiplexed and collapsed into UMI-guided consensus sequences with migec v1.2.7. Using mixcr v2.1.11, UMI consensuses were aligned to TRA and TRB V and J templates and then assembled into clonotypes. A clonotype was counted as expanded or contracted only when both edgeR and NoisET called the clonotype significant, with the noise models trained on biological replicates. edgeR calls used a false discovery rate-adjusted p below 0.01 and a log2 fold-change threshold of 1. As an exploratory analysis of dynamics, PCA with hierarchical clustering was applied to max-normalized trajectories of the 1000 most abundant clonotypes. Separately sequenced CD4+ and CD8+ repertoires were used to assign the CD4 or CD8 phenotype of responding clones. The public reads were reanalyzed by TCRdb: fastp trimming at Q25, MiXCR alignment, in-frame beta chains only. Each entry merges the rows of one CDR3 protein and shows their most common DNA and genes. TCRdb, rather than the study authors, made the V and J calls. The sample profile shows a few hundred thousand distinct CDR3 sequences; around 27% of them were found once. The biggest ten clones account for roughly 12% of the sample.

Ficoll-Paque density gradient centrifugation was the method used to isolate PBMCs. The paper's findings and limits, for the study overall: Only two mild cases were covered by the study, and larger cohorts that include severe cases with pre-infection samples were considered necessary. Contracting CD4+ clones were found mainly in CM and EM memory subsets, while CD8+ clones were enriched in EMRA. Whether the second-wave clones peaking on day 37 were SARS-CoV-2 specific was not confirmed. Clones contracting from day 15 to 85 had balanced CD4/CD8 phenotypes, while a second wave expanding from day 15 to 37 was biased towards CD4+. Some responding clones were detected in pre-infection memory, which suggested that pre-existing cross-reactive memory T cells had joined the SARS-CoV-2 response.

Trimming accounts for 4 bases at V and 4 bases at J, while the number of junction bases matched to no gene is 4. From a lookup of the germline V gene (reference sequence), CDR1 and CDR2 are DFQATT and SNEGSKA. The CDR3 sequence holds 15 residues, the cysteine and phenylalanine included. The sequence is cut down to CDR3 DNA, 45 bases in frame from base 1. This receptor was obtained from an adult woman who had mild COVID-19 (a few samples of this study predate the infection). The sample titles of this study are shuffled in the database, so cell type and time point are left out; the donor was told from shared clones. Sequencing was performed on PBMCs or a T cell subset sorted from them (not recorded which). The receptor chain draws on TRBV20-1 and TRBJ2-2; TRBD2 fits 12 bases in the junction. Here is the DNA: TGCAGTGCTATCGGACTAGCGGGGCCCACCGGGGAGCTGTTTTTT. Translated, this gives CSAIGLAGPTGELFF.